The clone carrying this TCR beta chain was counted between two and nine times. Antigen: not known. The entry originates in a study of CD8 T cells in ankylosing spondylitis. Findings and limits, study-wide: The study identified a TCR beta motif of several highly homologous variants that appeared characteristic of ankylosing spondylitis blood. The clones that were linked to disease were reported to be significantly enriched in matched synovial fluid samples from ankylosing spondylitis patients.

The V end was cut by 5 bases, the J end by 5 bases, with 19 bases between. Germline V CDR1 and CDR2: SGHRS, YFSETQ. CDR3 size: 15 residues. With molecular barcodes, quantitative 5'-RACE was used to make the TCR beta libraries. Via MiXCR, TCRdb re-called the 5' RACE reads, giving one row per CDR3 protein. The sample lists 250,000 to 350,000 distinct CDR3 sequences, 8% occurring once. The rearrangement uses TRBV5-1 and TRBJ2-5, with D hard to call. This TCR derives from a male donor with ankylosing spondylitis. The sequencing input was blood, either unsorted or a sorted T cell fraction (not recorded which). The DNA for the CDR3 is TGCGCCAGCAGACCCGGGTCCTCGCTGTCGGAGACCCAGTACTTC. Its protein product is CASRPGSSLSETQYF.